The 12 T cell receptor beta chains below all came from one sample that was sequenced in a study of a mutant IDH1 vaccine in newly diagnosed glioma. Antigens of these TCRs are unknown. Time point indicated: week 11, during vaccination. Vaccination comprised doses that each held 300 ug of mutant IDH1 20-mer peptide, plus topical imiquimod. The data were produced by immunoSEQ multiplex PCR, yet TCRdb's version contains in-frame clones alone and is incomplete. The profile shows roughly 48,000 clones, about 91% of them singletons. This sample comprised PBMCs, obtained from a glioma patient whose treatment included an IDH1 peptide vaccine. The receptors stem from a middle-aged man with glioma.

This clone has a single count. The J gene is TRBJ1-2, the V gene TRBV6-5; possibly TRBD1 for D (6 bases). The CDR3 length is 15 residues. Trimming took 0 bases from V and 6 from J, leaving 14 bases between them. CDR1 is MNHEY, CDR2 SVGAGI, per germline. CDR3 sequence: CASSYSKVQGHGYTF. CDR3 DNA: TGTGCCAGCAGTTACTCGAAGGTACAGGGACATGGCTACACCTTC.

The rearrangement uses TRBV28 and TRBJ1-3; a possible D gene is TRBD1 (5 bases). Germline CDR1 is MDHEN and CDR2 is SYDVKM. This CDR3 spans 16 amino acids. The V end lost 7 bases, the J end lost 0 bases, and 16 bases lay between the germline ends. The CDR3, as DNA: TGTGCCAGCAAAACCCCCTCAGGGATCTCTGGAAACACCATATATTTT. Amino acid sequence: CASKTPSGISGNTIYF.

With regard to this clone: An end of the junction differs from the germline gene, which may be a read error. V usage is TRBV4-1 and J usage is TRBJ2-1; 7 bases line up with TRBD1. The germline CDR1 and CDR2 sequences are MGHRA and YSYEKL. The CDR3 is made up of 13 amino acids. Here the CDR3 reads CASSQDRFPSMLF. Written as DNA, the CDR3 is TGCGCCAGCAGCCAGGACAGGTTCCCCTCGATGCTCTTC.

Here the CDR3 DNA reads TGTGCCTGGGGACAGGGCCCGGAGACCCAGTACTTC. Protein product: CAWGQGPETQYF. The rearrangement links TRBV30 to TRBJ2-5; TRBD1 agrees at 8 bases. Germline V lookup: CDR1 GTSNPN, CDR2 SVGIG (reference sequence). The V segment lost 5 bases and the J segment 5 bases; nucleotides outside the gene matches: 4. The CDR3 has 12 amino acids.

In this sample, this clone turned up a few times. This chain connects TRBV2 to TRBJ2-1; D call uncertain. Trimming cost V 7 bases and J 0 bases, with 16 bases left between them. The CDR3 is 16 amino acids. Germline V gives CDR1 SNHLY, CDR2 FYNNEI. The CDR3 nucleotides read TGTGCCAGCATGGGTAGCCCGTCGAGCTCCTACAATGAGCAGTTCTTC. Its translation is CASMGSPSSSYNEQFF.

As concerns this clone: A clone one base away is much larger, so this may be a read error. The same CDR3 can be traced to other DNA sequences in this sample. The V call is TRBV4-1, the J call TRBJ1-1, with 8 bases fitting TRBD1. Germline trimming cut 4 bases from V and 0 bases from J; bases unmatched to any gene: 4. CDR1 is MGHRA and CDR2 is YSYEKL in the germline V gene. The CDR3 runs 15 residues. CDR3 loop: CASSPVTGVNTEAFF. CDR3 DNA sequence: TGCGCCAGCAGCCCTGTGACAGGGGTGAACACTGAAGCTTTCTTT.

This chain links TRBV18 with TRBJ1-6; D gene uncertain. Deletions cut 3 bases from V and 4 bases from J, with 7 bases between. This CDR3 spans 14 amino acids. CDR1 and CDR2 from the germline V gene are KGHSH and LQKENI. For the CDR3, the DNA is TGTGCCAGCTCACCGCAACGATATAATTCACCCCTCCACTTT. Translation gives CASSPQRYNSPLHF.

The chain is built from TRBV29-1 and TRBJ2-5; 7 bases are shared with TRBD2. Germline CDR1 SQVTM, CDR2 ANQGSEA. The CDR3 has 12 amino acids. After removal of 5 bases from V and 5 bases from J, the junction contained 5 bases not matched to a gene. The CDR3 loop is CSVTAGEETQYF. CDR3 bases: TGCAGCGTTACTGCGGGAGAGGAGACCCAGTACTTC.

This rearrangement joins TRBV7-2 to TRBJ1-6; D call uncertain. This CDR3 spans 12 amino acids. The germline V gene has CDR1 SGHTA and CDR2 FQGNSA. V lost 3 bases and J lost 11, with 8 bases in between. Written as DNA, the CDR3 is TGTGCCAGCAGCTTTCAGGAGACACCCCTCCACTTT. Translating it yields CASSFQETPLHF.

This chain's CDR3 is CASSGRTGSGANVLTF. The CDR3 DNA is TGTGCCAGCAGCGGACGGACAGGCTCTGGGGCCAACGTCCTGACTTTC. V is TRBV7-2 and J is TRBJ2-6; 7 bases agree with TRBD1. CDR1 and CDR2 from the germline V gene are SGHTA and FQGNSA. V was clipped by 5 bases and J by 0 bases; unmatched bases: 4. The CDR3 is 16 amino acids.

The rearrangement uses TRBV21-1 and TRBJ1-1; the table's D call of TRBD1 was not tested on the DNA. TRBV21-1 is a documented pseudogene. The CDR3 covers 18 residues. DNA for the CDR3: TGTGCCAGCAGCAGCATAAACCTCCGGGACAGGGCACCCACTGAAGCTTTCTTT. Encoded protein: CASSSINLRDRAPTEAFF.

The chain has TRBV4-1 and TRBJ2-2, with D maybe TRBD2 (6 bases). With 2 bases removed from V and 6 bases from J, the gap between germline ends came to 10 bases. The CDR3 loop spans 14 amino acids. Germline CDR1 and CDR2: MGHRA and YSYEKL. In DNA, the CDR3 is TGCGCCAGCAGCCAATCTAGCGTTCCCGGGGAGCTGTTTTTT. Amino acids: CASSQSSVPGELFF.